This T cell receptor beta chain came from a study of identical twins. This clonotype occurred a few times. Each CDR3 protein is one row after TCRdb ran MiXCR on the 5' RACE reads. The top ten hold about 4.3% of the sample, which has roughly 690,000 distinct CDR3 sequences, 21% seen once. A further study also used this sample, focusing on T cells expressing NK-cell markers.

The source is a woman aged 18-29 years in good health. Input material: PBMCs.

The CDR3 coding sequence is TGTGCCAGCAACTTTCGGCGAAAGAGCGGGAGAATAGCCAAAAACATTCAGTACTTC. Amino acid sequence: CASNFRRKSGRIAKNIQYF. V and J are TRBV11-2 and TRBJ2-4; 8 bases fit TRBD2. The CDR3 consists of 19 residues. Germline CDR1 and CDR2: SGHAT and FQNNGV. Unmatched junction bases numbered 17, after V lost 7 bases and J lost 0 bases.